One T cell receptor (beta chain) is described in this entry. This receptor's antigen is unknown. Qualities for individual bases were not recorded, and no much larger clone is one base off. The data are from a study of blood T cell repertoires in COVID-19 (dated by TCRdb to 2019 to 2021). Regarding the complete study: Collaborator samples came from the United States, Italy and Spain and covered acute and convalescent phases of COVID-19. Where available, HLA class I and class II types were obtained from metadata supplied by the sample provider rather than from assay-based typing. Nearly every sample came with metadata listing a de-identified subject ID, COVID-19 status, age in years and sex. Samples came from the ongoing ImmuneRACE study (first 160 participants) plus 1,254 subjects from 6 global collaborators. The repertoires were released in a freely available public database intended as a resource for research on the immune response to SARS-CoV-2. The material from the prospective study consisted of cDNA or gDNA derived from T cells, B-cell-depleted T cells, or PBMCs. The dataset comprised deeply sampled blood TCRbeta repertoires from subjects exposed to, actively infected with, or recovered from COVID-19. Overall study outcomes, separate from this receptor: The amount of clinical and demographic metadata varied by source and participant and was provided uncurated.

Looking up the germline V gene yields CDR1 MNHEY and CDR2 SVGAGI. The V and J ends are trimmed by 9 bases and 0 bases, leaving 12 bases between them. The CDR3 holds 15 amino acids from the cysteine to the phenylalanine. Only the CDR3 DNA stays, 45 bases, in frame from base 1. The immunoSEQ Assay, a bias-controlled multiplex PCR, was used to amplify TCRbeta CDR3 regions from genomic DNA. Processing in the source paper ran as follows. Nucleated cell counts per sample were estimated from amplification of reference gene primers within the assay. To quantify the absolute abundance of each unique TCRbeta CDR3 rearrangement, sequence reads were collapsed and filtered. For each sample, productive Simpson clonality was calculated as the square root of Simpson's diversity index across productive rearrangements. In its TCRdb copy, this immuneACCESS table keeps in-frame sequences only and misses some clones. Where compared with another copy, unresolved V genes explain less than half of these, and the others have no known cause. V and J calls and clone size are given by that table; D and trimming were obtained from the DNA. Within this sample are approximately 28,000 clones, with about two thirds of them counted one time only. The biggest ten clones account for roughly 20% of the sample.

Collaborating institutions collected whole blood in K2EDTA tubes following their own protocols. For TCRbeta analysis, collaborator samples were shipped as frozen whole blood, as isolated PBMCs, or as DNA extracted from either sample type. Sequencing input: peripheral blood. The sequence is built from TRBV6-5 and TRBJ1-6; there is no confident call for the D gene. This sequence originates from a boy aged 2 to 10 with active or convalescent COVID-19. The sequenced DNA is TGTGCCAGAGTGGAGAGATACTCCTATAATTCACCCCTCCACTTT. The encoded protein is CARVERYSYNSPLHF.